This T cell receptor (beta chain) derives from a study of shared T cell receptors in the human thymus. The table came from immunoSEQ multiplex PCR; TCRdb's copy has only in-frame clones and leaves some out. Of hundreds of thousands of clones listed, over 75% are singletons. Trimming removed 5 bases at V and 0 bases at J, with 16 bases between. This CDR3 comprises 16 residues. CDR1 and CDR2 from the germline V gene are LNHDA and SQIVND (reference sequence). These data also featured in a second study, about human thymus T cells.

Sequences were obtained from thymocytes. This receptor was identified in a boy in the first two years of life with a congenital heart defect. The chain couples TRBV19 to TRBJ2-5; weak D call: TRBD1 (6 bases). This chain's CDR3 is CASSVYGTRYQETQYF. DNA of the CDR3: TGTGCCAGTAGTGTCTACGGGACAAGGTACCAAGAGACCCAGTACTTC.